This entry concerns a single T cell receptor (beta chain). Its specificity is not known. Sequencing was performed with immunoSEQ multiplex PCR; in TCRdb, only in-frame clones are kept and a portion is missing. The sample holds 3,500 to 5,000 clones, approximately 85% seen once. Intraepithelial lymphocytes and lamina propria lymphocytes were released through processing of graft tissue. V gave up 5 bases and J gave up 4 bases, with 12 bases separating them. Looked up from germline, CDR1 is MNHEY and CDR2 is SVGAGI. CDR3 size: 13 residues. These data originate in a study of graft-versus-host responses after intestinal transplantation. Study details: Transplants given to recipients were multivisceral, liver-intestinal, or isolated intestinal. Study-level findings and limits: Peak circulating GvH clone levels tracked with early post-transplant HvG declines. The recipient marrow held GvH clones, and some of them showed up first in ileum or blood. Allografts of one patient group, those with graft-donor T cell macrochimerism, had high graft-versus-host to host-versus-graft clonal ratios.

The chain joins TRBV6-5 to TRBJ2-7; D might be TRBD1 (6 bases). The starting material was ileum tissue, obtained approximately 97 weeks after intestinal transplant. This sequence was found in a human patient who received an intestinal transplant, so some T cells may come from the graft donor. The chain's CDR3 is CASSRGTYYEQYF. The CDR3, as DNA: TGTGCCAGCAGTAGAGGGACATATTACGAGCAGTACTTC.